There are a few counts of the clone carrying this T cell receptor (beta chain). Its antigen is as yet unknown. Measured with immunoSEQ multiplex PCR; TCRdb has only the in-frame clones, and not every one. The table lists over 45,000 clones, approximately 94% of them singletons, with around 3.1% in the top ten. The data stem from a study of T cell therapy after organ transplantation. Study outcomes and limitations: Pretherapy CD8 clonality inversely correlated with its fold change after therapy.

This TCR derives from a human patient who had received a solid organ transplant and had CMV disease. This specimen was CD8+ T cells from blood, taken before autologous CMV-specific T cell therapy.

CDR3 nucleotide sequence: TGTGCCAGCAGTGACTCCGCGGGAGCCACAGATACGCAGTATTTT. Residues: CASSDSAGATDTQYF. V gene TRBV6-4 combines with J gene TRBJ2-3; 7 nucleotides agree with TRBD2. The CDR3 spans 15 residues. The trim removed 0 bases at V and 2 bases at J, leaving 2 bases unmatched. Germline V gene sequence: CDR1 MRHNA, CDR2 SNTAGT.